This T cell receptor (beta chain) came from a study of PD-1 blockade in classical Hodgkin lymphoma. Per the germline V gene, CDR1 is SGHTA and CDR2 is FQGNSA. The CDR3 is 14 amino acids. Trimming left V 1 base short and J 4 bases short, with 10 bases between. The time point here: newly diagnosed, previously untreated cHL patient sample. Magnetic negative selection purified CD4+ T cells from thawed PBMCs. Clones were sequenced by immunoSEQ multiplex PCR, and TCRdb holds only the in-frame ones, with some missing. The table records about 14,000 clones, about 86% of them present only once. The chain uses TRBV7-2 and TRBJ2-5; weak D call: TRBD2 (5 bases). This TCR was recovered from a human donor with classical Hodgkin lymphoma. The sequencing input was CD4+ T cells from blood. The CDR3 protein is CASSLDPAGETQYF. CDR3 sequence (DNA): TGTGCCAGCAGCTTAGATCCGGCGGGAGAGACCCAGTACTTC.